This T cell receptor beta chain was sequenced for a study of blood T cell repertoires in COVID-19. Study details: Samples representing acute and convalescent COVID-19 were sourced from the United States, Italy and Spain. T cells, B-cell-depleted T cells, or PBMCs provided the cDNA or gDNA that served as material.

The CDR3 is 15 residues long. V was pared by 6 bases and J by 2 bases, with 3 bases of the junction left unmatched. The germline CDR1 and CDR2 sequences are MNHEY and SMNVEV (reference sequence). Per the original methods: It was from reference gene primer amplification that nucleated cell counts were estimated. Method: immunoSEQ multiplex PCR; TCRdb's copy keeps in-frame clones and lacks some. V and J calls and clone size are as listed in that table; D and trimming were resolved from the DNA. The sample lists roughly 330,000 clones, about 85% occurring once. For recovered donors of Cohort 3, there were two negative PCRs, clearance, or symptom resolution.

The chain recombines TRBV27 with TRBJ1-6; 8 bases are shared with TRBD1. This TCR was recovered from a woman in her 30s who had recovered from COVID-19. Sequenced sample: PBMCs or T cells enriched from blood (not recorded which). The chain's CDR3 is CASRNRGTYNSPLHF. The CDR3 DNA reads as TGTGCCAGCAGGAACAGGGGGACCTATAATTCACCCCTCCACTTT.